These 13 T cell receptor beta chains were sequenced from one sample in a study of cytomegalovirus exposure and HLA in healthy donors. Primers: 60 Vbeta forward and 13 Jbeta reverse. Here immunoSEQ multiplex PCR was the method, and the copy in TCRdb shows in-frame clones only, minus some. Of under 250,000 clones in the sample, roughly four fifths were seen once. The source material was PBMCs. The receptors come from a woman aged 60-70 years in good health and CMV-seropositive.

J is TRBJ2-1 and V is TRBV6-5; TRBD2 aligns across 8 bases. CDR3 length equals 16 residues. From germline, CDR1 is MNHEY and CDR2 SVGAGI. V shed 0 bases and J 6 bases; nucleotides not matched to a gene: 7. The CDR3 sequence: CASSYSSGSYPNEQFF. CDR3 bases: TGTGCCAGCAGTTACTCAAGCGGGAGTTATCCCAATGAGCAGTTCTTC.

This chain links TRBV6-1 with TRBJ2-7; 9 positions match TRBD2. The germline gives CDR1 MNHNS, CDR2 SASEGT. The CDR3 runs 13 residues. Trimming took 11 bases from V and 6 from J; bases not matched to a gene: 11. CDR3 in DNA: TGTGCCCTGATGGCGGGGGGGGGTGGCGAGCAGTACTTC. Its protein is CALMAGGGGEQYF.

The V and J genes are TRBV6-6 and TRBJ1-6, with 8 bases matching TRBD1. V gave up 6 bases and J gave up 5 bases; unmatched junction bases: 0. Germline V gene lookup returns CDR1 MNHNY and CDR2 SVGAGI (reference sequence). The CDR3 contains 13 residues. DNA for the CDR3: TGTGCCAGCAGGGACAGGGATAATTCACCCCTCCACTTT. Translated: CASRDRDNSPLHF.

Only one count was recorded for this clone. The V gene is TRBV10-3, the J gene TRBJ2-5; tentative D call: TRBD1 (6 bases). With the DNA end fitting TRBJ2-7 better, the J assignment may be wrong. The CDR3 is 13 amino acids. Germline values: CDR1 ENHRY, CDR2 SYGVKD. The CDR3 here is CAISEGTSYEQYF. The CDR3 nucleotides are TGTGCCATCAGTGAGGGGACATCCTACGAGCAGTACTTC.

This clone came up a few times. At one of its ends the junction is not consistent with the germline gene, which may arise from a read error. This rearrangement joins TRBV5-6 to TRBJ2-1, with D possibly matching TRBD1 (5 bases). The CDR3 totals 12 residues. Germline CDR1 SGHDT, CDR2 YYEEEE. CDR3 nucleotide sequence: TGTGCCAGCAGCTTTATGGAAAGGGGTCTAGTCTTC. It specifies CASSFMERGLVF.

Regarding this clone: The same CDR3 is also encoded by other DNA sequences in this sample. CDR3: CASSSTGNTEAFF. Here the CDR3 DNA reads TGTGCCAGCAGCTCAACAGGGAACACTGAAGCTTTCTTT. The chain joins TRBV7-9 to TRBJ1-1; the D gene is possibly TRBD1 (5 bases). Germline-derived CDR1 and CDR2 are SEHNR and FQNEAQ (reference sequence). The CDR3 runs to 13 residues. Trimming removed 4 bases from V and 1 base from J, with 7 bases in between.

The CDR3 here is CASSPPGLAVTYNEQFF. CDR3 nucleotides: TGTGCCAGCAGTCCCCCGGGACTAGCGGTGACCTACAATGAGCAGTTCTTC. The chain carries TRBV27 and TRBJ2-1; 11 nucleotides agree with TRBD2. With 5 bases clipped from V and 2 bases from J, the junction kept 8 bases outside the gene matches. The germline V gene has CDR1 MNHEY and CDR2 SMNVEV (reference sequence). This CDR3 has 17 amino acids.

The rearrangement joins TRBV5-4 to TRBJ1-2; TRBD1 aligns across 7 bases. Per the germline V gene, CDR1 is SGHNT and CDR2 is YYREEE (reference sequence). V lost 8 bases and J lost 1; bases outside the gene matches: 11. The CDR3 length is 15 residues. CDR3 protein: CASKNRGQLNYGYTF. DNA of the CDR3: TGTGCCAGTAAAAACCGGGGACAGCTTAACTATGGCTACACCTTC.

V gene TRBV5-1 combines with J gene TRBJ2-1; D remains unclear. This CDR3 has 14 amino acids. Germline lookup yields CDR1 SGHRS and CDR2 YFSETQ. V gave up 7 bases and J gave up 0 bases, with 11 bases separating them. CDR3 nucleotide sequence: TGCGCCAGCGCGGAGAACTACTCCTACAATGAGCAGTTCTTC. Translating it yields CASAENYSYNEQFF.

CDR3 sequence: CAISMTGVTPETQYF. CDR3 bases: TGTGCCATCAGTATGACAGGGGTAACGCCGGAGACCCAGTACTTC. This rearrangement joins TRBV10-3 to TRBJ2-5; 8 bases map to TRBD1. Per the germline V gene, CDR1 is ENHRY and CDR2 is SYGVKD. CDR3 length: 15 residues. J lost 5 bases, V lost 5 bases, and 10 bases had no gene match.

This chain uses TRBV9 with TRBJ2-3, with D possibly being TRBD2 (5 bases). The CDR3 totals 12 residues. CDR1 is SGDLS and CDR2 is YYNGEE in the germline V gene. The V gene lost 3 bases and the J gene lost 7 bases, with 9 bases spanning the gap. The CDR3 nucleotides are TGTGCCAGCAGCGCAGAGGACTATACGCAGTATTTT. It specifies CASSAEDYTQYF.

The chain has TRBV2 and TRBJ1-2; D is uncertain. CDR1 is SNHLY and CDR2 is FYNNEI in the germline V gene. This CDR3 comprises 14 residues. V lost 2 bases, J lost 2 bases, and 9 bases lay in between. The CDR3 loop reads CASSESGRNYGYTF. CDR3 in DNA: TGTGCCAGCAGTGAATCTGGCAGAAACTATGGCTACACCTTC.

In DNA, the CDR3 is TGCGCCAGCAGGCAGACAGGGGGCACTGAAGCTTTCTTT. Protein: CASRQTGGTEAFF. The chain has TRBV5-1 and TRBJ1-1, with 9 bases matching TRBD1. CDR1 and CDR2 (germline): SGHRS, YFSETQ. V shed 5 bases and J 4 bases; nucleotides not matched to a gene: 3. The CDR3 has 13 amino acids.